This T cell receptor beta chain derives from a study of beta chain features in type 1 diabetes. The study's findings and limits: TCRB CDR3s from Type 1 diabetes patients were moderately but significantly shorter in all four CD4+ subsets. In comparison with healthy donors, patients had naive, central memory and Treg TCRB repertoires that appeared more similar.

With regard to this clone: Its matching antigen is unknown.

Trimming left V 7 bases short and J 9 bases short, with 12 bases between. Germline V CDR1 and CDR2: SNHLY, FYNNEI. The CDR3 is made up of 11 amino acids. The study reverse transcribed the entire isolated RNA, so it sequenced expressed TCRB transcripts. Approximately 3.9 million reads per sample were averaged for naive, central memory and regulatory samples. TCRdb's copy holds only in-frame clones and misses some; the assay was immunoSEQ multiplex PCR. The sample yields approximately 730,000 clones, roughly an eighth seen once. The sequence came from a man younger than 35 with type 1 diabetes. V usage is TRBV2 and J usage is TRBJ2-5; D could derive from TRBD1 or TRBD2 (5 bases each). Sequencing was done on a sample of naive CD4+ T cells from blood. CDR3 bases: TGTGCCAGCACTGGGGGTGGACCCCAGTACTTC. As protein: CASTGGGPQYF.